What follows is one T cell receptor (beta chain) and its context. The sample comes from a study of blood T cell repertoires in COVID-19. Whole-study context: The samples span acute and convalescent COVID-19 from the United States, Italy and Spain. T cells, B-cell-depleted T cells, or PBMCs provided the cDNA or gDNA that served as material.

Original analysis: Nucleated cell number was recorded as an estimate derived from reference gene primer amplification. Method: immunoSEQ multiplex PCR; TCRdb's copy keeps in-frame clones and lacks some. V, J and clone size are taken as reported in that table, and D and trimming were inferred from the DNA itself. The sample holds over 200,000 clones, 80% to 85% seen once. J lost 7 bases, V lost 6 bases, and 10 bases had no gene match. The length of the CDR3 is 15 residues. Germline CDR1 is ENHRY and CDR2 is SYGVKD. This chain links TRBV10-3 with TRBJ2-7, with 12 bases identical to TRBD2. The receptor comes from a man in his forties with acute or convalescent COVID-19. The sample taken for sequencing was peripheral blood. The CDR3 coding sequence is TGTGCCATCAGCTCCGGGACTAGCGGGTTAAGGGAGCAGTACTTC. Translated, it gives CAISSGTSGLREQYF.